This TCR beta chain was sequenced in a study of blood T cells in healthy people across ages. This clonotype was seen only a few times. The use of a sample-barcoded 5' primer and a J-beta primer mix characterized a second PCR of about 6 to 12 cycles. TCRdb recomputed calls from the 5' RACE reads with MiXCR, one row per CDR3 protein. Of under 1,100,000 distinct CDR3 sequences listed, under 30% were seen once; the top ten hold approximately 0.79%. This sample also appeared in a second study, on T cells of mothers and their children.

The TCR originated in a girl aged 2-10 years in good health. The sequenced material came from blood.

CDR3 sequence: CASSLLTGYNEQFF. CDR3 nucleotides: TGTGCCAGCAGCCTACTCACAGGGTACAATGAGCAGTTCTTC. The chain has TRBV28 and TRBJ2-1, with D possibly TRBD1 on 6 matching bases. The CDR3 loop spans 14 amino acids. Germline-derived CDR1 and CDR2 are MDHEN and SYDVKM. Deletions cut 6 bases from V and 4 bases from J, with 13 bases between.